This TCR beta chain was recorded in a study of blood T cells in healthy people across ages. Notes on the study in general: Estimates based on one million T cells were treated as lower bounds.

Every sample yielded at least 6.5 million isolated PBMCs. This clonotype was counted only a few times. The antigen is unknown. Germline assignment: CDR1 DFQATT and CDR2 SNEGSKA (reference sequence). V gave up 1 base and J gave up 2 bases, with 10 bases separating them. CDR3 size: 14 residues. Combining a sample-barcoded 5' primer with a J-beta primer mix, a second PCR ran for about 6 to 12 cycles. TCRdb redid the calling of the 5' RACE reads with MiXCR, one entry per CDR3 protein. The repertoire holds 1.5 million or so distinct CDR3 sequences, with 42% as singletons. The sequence was collected from a young woman in good health. The chain uses TRBV20-1 and TRBJ2-3; D is perhaps TRBD1 (5 bases). What was sequenced was blood. This CDR3 is CSARGTIPTDTQYF. The CDR3 DNA reads as TGCAGTGCTAGAGGGACAATTCCCACAGATACGCAGTATTTT.